This note documents a single T cell receptor beta chain sequence. This CDR3 has 16 residues. V shed 7 bases, J shed 4 bases, and the junction held 9 bases outside the gene matches. The germline gives CDR1 SGHTA, CDR2 FQGNSA. In the PCR, 60 Vbeta and 13 Jbeta primers were used. Sequencing was performed with immunoSEQ multiplex PCR; in TCRdb, only in-frame clones are kept and a portion is missing. This table has 20,000 to 25,000 clones, about 78% appearing once. The data derive from a study of cytomegalovirus exposure and HLA in healthy donors. This receptor was taken from a man in his sixties in good health and CMV-seronegative. Sequences were obtained from PBMCs. The chain employs TRBV7-2 and TRBJ1-6, with TRBD1 matching over 8 bases. CDR3 sequence reads: CASTPRQGAYNSPLHF. CDR3 bases: TGTGCCAGCACCCCTCGTCAGGGGGCTTATAATTCACCCCTCCACTTT. Looking up the rest from reference TRBV7-2 and TRBJ1-6 gives the full variable domain: GAGVSQSPSNKVTEKGKDVELRCDPISGHTALYWYRQSLGQGLEFLIYFQGNSAPDKSGLPSDRFSAERTGGSVSTLTIQRTQQEDSAVYLCASTPRQGAYNSPLHFGNGTRLTVT.